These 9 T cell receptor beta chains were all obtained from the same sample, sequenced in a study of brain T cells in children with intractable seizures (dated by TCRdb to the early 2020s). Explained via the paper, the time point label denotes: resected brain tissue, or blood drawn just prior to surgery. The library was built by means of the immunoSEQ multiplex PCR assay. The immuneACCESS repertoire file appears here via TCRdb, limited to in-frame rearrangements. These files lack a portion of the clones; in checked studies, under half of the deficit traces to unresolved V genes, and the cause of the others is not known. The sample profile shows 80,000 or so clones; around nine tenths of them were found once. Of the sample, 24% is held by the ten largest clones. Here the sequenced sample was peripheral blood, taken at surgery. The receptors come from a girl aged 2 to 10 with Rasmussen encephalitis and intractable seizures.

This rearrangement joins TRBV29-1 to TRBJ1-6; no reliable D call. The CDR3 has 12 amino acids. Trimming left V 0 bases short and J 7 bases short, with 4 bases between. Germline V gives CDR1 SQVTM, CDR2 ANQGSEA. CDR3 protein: CSVEEGNSPLHF. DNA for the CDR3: TGCAGCGTTGAAGAGGGAAATTCACCCCTCCACTTT.

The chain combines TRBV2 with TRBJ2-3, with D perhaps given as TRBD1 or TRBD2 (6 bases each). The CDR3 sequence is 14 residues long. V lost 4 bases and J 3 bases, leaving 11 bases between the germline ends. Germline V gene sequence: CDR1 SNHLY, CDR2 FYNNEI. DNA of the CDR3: TGTGCCAGCAGTGCCCGGGGGCGAACAGATACGCAGTATTTT. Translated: CASSARGRTDTQYF.

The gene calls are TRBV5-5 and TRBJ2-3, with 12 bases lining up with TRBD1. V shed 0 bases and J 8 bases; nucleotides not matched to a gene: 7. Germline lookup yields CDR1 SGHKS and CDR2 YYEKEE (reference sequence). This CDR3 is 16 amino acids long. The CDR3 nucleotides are TGTGCCAGCAGCTTGGCCGGGACAGGGGGCTCGGGTACGCAGTATTTT. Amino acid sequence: CASSLAGTGGSGTQYF. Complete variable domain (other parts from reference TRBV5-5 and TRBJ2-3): DAGVTQSPTHLIKTRGQQVTLRCSPISGHKSVSWYQQVLGQGPQFIFQYYEKEERGRGNFPDRFSARQFPNYSSELNVNALLLGDSALYLCASSLAGTGGSGTQYFGPGTRLTVL.

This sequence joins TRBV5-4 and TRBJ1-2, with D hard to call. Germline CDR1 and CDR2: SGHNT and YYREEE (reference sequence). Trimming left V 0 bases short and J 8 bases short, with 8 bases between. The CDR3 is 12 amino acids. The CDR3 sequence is CASSLGEQGYTF. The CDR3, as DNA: TGTGCCAGCAGCTTGGGGGAGCAGGGCTACACCTTC.

CDR3 sequence reads: CASSQPRTGASYGYTF. The CDR3 nucleotides are TGTGCCAGCAGCCAACCTCGGACAGGGGCCTCCTATGGCTACACCTTC. V is TRBV3-1 (or the pseudogene TRBV3-2) and J is TRBJ1-2, with 9 bases identical to TRBD1. CDR3 length equals 16 residues. Germline-derived CDR1 and CDR2 are LGHDT and YNNKEL (reference sequence). V gave up 2 bases and J gave up 4 bases; unmatched junction bases: 8.

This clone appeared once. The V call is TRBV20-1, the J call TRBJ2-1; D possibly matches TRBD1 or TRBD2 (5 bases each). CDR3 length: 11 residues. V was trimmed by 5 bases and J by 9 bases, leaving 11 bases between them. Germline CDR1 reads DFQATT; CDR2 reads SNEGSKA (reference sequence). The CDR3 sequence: CSAARAGEQFF. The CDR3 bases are TGCAGTGCTGCCAGGGCGGGTGAGCAGTTCTTC.

Written as DNA, the CDR3 is TGTGCCAGCAGCCCGGGACACCGAGCTAACTATGGCTACACCTTC. It yields the protein CASSPGHRANYGYTF. V gene TRBV9 combines with J gene TRBJ1-2, with D maybe TRBD1 (6 bases). This CDR3 contains 15 residues. V was pared by 4 bases and J by 0 bases, with 13 bases between. Germline-derived CDR1 and CDR2 are SGDLS and YYNGEE. The full variable domain, in which reference TRBV9 and TRBJ1-2 provide the parts outside the CDR3, is DSGVTQTPKHLITATGQRVTLRCSPRSGDLSVYWYQQSLDQGLQFLIQYYNGEERAKGNILERFSAQQFPDLHSELNLSSLELGDSALYFCASSPGHRANYGYTFGSGTRLTVV.

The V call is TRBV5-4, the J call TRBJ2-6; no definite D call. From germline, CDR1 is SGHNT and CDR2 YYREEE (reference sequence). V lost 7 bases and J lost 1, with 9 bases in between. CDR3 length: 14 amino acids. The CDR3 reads CASSKKSGANVLTF. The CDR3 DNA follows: TGTGCCAGCTCGAAGAAATCTGGGGCCAACGTCCTGACTTTC.

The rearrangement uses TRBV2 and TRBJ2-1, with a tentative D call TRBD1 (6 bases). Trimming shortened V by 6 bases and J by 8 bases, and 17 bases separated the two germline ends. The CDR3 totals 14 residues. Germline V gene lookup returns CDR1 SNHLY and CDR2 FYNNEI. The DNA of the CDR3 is TGTGCCAGCAGAGGCCTACAGGGTAGGGATGAGCAGTTCTTC. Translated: CASRGLQGRDEQFF.